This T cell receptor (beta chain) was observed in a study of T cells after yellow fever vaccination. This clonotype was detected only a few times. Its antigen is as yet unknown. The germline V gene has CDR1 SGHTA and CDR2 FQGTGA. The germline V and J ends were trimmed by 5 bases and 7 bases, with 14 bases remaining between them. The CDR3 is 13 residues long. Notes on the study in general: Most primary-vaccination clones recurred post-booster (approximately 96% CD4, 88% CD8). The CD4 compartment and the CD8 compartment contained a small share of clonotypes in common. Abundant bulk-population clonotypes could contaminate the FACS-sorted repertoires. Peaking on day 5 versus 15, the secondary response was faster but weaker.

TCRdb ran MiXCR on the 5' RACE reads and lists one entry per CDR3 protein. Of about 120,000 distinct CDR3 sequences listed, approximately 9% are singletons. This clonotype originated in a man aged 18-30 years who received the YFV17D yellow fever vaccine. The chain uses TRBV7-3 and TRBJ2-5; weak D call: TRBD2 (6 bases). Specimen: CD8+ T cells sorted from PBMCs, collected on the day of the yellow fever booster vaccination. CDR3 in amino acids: CASSAGTQGTQYF. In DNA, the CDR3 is TGTGCCAGCAGCGCGGGGACCCAGGGGACCCAGTACTTC.